The source of this T cell receptor (beta chain) is a study of CD8 T cells in Susac syndrome. CDR1 and CDR2 (germline): SGHAT, FQNNGV. The CDR3 sequence is 15 residues long. V dropped 1 base and J dropped 8 bases, with 17 bases sitting between them. Sequencing of TCR beta drew on CD8+ and CD4+ T cells from blood. The multiple sclerosis controls comprised treatment-naive patients whose relapsing-remitting disease was stable or active. The RNA, about 0.5 to 1 ug, was put through reverse transcription using random hexamers. An immunoSEQ multiplex PCR amplified TCR beta CDR3 over 54 Vbeta and 13 Jbeta. TCRdb reprocessed the immunoSEQ multiplex PCR reads with MiXCR, giving one entry per CDR3 protein. The profile shows 200,000 to 250,000 distinct CDR3 sequences, roughly 96% of them singletons. Notes on this clonotype: Its antigen is undetermined.

General study findings and limits: The study conceded that its TCR sequencing and HLA analysis involved relatively few individuals.

Sequenced sample: CD4+ T cells from PBMCs. The TCR was taken from a human donor with multiple sclerosis. The chain carries TRBV11-2 and TRBJ1-2; no clear D gene. The CDR3 DNA reads TGTGCCAGCAGCTTAGGATTCGCGTTAGGAGGAGGCTACACCTTC. It translates to CASSLGFALGGGYTF.